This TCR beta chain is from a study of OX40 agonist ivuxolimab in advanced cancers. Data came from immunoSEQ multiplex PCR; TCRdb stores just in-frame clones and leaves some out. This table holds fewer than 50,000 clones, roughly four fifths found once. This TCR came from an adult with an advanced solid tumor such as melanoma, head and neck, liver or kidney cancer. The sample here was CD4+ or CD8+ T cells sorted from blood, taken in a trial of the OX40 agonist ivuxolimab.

The CDR3 protein is CASSFDRDQPQHF. CDR3 DNA sequence: TGTGCCAGCAGCTTCGACAGGGACCAGCCCCAGCATTTT. This sequence joins TRBV5-4 and TRBJ1-5; 7 positions match TRBD1. This CDR3 region has 13 residues. Germline-derived CDR1 and CDR2 are SGHNT and YYREEE (reference sequence). V lost 2 bases, J lost 7 bases, and 3 bases stayed unmatched.